Here is one T cell receptor beta chain with its context. Clones were sequenced by immunoSEQ multiplex PCR, and TCRdb holds only the in-frame ones, with some missing. The sample records fewer than 350,000 clones, approximately 88% being singletons. The CDR3 has 18 residues. This sample is drawn from a study of blood T cell repertoires in COVID-19. Sequencing input: PBMCs or T cells enriched from blood (not recorded which). The TCR comes from a man aged 55-75 years who had recovered from COVID-19. This chain uses TRBV12-2 with TRBJ1-2; whether TRBD1, the table's D call, matches the DNA was not checked. TRBV12-2 is deemed a pseudogene. As DNA, the CDR3 is TGTGCAAGTCGCTTAGAGAAGACAGGGGGGTATGCTAACTATGGCTACACCTTC. Protein product: CASRLEKTGGYANYGYTF.